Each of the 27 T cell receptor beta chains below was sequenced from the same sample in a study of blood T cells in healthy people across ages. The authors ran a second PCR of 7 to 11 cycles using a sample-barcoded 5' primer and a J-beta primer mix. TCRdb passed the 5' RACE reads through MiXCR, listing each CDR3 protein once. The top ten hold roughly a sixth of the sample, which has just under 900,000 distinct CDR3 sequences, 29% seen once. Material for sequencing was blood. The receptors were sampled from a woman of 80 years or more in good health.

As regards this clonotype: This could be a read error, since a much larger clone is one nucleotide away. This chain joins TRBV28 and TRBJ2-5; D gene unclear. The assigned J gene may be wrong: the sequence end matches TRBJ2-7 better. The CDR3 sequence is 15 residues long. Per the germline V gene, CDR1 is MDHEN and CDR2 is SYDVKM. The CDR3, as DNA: TGTACCAGCAAAACCCTCTGGAGAGGCTCCTACGAGCAGTACTTC. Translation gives CTSKTLWRGSYEQYF.

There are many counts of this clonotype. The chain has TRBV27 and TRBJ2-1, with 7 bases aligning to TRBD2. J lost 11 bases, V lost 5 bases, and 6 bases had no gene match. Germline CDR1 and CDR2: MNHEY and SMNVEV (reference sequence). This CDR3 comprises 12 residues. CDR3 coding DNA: TGTGCCAGCAGTAGGTGGGGGGGTAAGCAGTTCTTC. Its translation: CASSRWGGKQFF.

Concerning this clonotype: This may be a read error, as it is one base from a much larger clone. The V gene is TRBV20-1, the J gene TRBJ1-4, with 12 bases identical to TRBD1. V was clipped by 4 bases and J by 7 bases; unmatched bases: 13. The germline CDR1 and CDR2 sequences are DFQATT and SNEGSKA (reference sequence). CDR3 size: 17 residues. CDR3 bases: TGCAGTGCTAACCATGGGACAGGGGGCTCATTTGGTGAAAAACTGTTTTTT. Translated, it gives CSANHGTGGSFGEKLFF.

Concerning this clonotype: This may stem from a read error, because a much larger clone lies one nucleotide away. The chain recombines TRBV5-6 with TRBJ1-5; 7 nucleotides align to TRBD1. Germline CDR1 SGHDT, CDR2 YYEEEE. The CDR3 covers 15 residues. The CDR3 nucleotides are TGTGTCAGCAGCCGGAGAAACAGGGGAGGTCAGCCCCAGCATTTT. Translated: CVSSRRNRGGQPQHF.

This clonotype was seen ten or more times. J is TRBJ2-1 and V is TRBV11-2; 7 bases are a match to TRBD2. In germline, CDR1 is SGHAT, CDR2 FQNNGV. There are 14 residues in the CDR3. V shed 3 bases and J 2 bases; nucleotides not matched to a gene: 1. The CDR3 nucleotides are TGTGCCAGCAGCTTCAGCGGGACCTACAATGAGCAGTTCTTC. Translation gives CASSFSGTYNEQFF.

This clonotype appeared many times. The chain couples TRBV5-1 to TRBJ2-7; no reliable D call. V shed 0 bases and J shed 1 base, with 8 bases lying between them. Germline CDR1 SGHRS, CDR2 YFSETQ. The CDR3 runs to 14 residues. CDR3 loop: CASSLEAGSYEQYF. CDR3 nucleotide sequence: TGCGCCAGCAGCTTGGAGGCTGGGTCCTACGAGCAGTACTTC.

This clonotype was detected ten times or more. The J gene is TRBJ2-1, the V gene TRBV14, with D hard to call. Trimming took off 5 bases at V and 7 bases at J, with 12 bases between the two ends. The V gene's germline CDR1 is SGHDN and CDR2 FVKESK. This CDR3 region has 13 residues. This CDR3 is CASSFKSGNEQFF. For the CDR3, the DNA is TGTGCCAGCAGCTTCAAATCGGGTAATGAGCAGTTCTTC.

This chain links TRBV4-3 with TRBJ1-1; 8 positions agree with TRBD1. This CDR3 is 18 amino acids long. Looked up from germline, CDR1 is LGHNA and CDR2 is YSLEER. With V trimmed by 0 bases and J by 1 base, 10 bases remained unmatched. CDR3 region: CASSQESRTGRTNTEAFF. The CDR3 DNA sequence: TGCGCCAGCAGCCAAGAATCCAGGACAGGGCGCACGAACACTGAAGCTTTCTTT.

CDR3 residues: CASSLEGLAAGETQYF. CDR3 nucleotides: TGTGCCAGCAGTTTAGAGGGGCTAGCGGCCGGGGAGACCCAGTACTTC. This chain connects TRBV2 to TRBJ2-5; 7 bases map to TRBD2. CDR1 is SNHLY, CDR2 FYNNEI, per germline. J was trimmed by 5 bases and V by 5 bases; bases with no gene match: 14. CDR3 length: 16 amino acids.

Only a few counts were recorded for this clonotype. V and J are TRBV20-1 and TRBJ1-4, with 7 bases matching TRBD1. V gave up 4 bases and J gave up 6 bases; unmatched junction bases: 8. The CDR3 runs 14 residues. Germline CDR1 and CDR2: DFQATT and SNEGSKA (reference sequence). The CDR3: CSAKTGFGDEKLFF. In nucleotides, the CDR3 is TGCAGTGCTAAGACAGGGTTCGGTGATGAAAAACTGTTTTTT.

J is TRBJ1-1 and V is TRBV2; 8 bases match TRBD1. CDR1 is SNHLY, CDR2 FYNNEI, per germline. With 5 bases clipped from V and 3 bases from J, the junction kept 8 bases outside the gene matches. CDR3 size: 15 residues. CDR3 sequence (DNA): TGTGCCAGCAGTCCGGACAGGGTATTGCACACTGAAGCTTTCTTT. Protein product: CASSPDRVLHTEAFF. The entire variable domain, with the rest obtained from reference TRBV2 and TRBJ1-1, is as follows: EPEVTQTPSHQVTQMGQEVILRCVPISNHLYFYWYRQILGQKVEFLVSFYNNEISEKSEIFDDQFSVERPDGSNFTLKIRSTKLEDSAMYFCASSPDRVLHTEAFFGQGTRLTVV.

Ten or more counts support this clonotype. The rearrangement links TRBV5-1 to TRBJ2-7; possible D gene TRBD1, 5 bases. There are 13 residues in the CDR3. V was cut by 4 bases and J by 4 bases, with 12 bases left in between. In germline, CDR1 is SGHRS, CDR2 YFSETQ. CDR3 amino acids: CASSPEAGYEQYF. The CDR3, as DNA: TGCGCCAGCAGCCCCGAGGCAGGGTACGAGCAGTACTTC.

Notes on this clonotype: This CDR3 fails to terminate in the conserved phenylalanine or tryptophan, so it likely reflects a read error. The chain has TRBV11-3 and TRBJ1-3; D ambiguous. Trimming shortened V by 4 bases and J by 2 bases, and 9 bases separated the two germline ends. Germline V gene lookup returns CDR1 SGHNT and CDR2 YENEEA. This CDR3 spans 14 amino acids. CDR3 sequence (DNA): TGTGCCAGCAGCTCAGACGGGACTGGAAACACCATATATTGT. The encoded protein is CASSSDGTGNTIYC.

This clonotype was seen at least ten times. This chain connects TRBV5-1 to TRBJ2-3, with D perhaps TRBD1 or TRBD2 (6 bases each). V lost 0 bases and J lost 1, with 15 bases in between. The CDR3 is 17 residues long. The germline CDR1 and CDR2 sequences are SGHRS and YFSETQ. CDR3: CASSLESRGGGTDTQYF. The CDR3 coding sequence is TGCGCCAGCAGCTTGGAATCCAGGGGCGGGGGCACAGATACGCAGTATTTT.

Here the CDR3 DNA reads TGTGCCATCAGTGAGCCCGACAGGGGTGGGACGAATGAGCAGTTCTTC. This translates into CAISEPDRGGTNEQFF. This chain uses TRBV10-3 with TRBJ2-1; 8 positions agree with TRBD1. Losses at the gene ends were 2 bases for V and 7 bases for J; bases not matched to a gene: 10. Germline V gene lookup returns CDR1 ENHRY and CDR2 SYGVKD. The CDR3 covers 16 residues.

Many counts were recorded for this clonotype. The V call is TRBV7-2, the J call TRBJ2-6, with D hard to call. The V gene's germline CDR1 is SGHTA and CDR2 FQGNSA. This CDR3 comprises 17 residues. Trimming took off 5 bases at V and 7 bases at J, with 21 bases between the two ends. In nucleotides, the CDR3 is TGTGCCAGCAGCCAATCTATAAGACAACTGGGTGCCAACGTCCTGACTTTC. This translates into CASSQSIRQLGANVLTF.

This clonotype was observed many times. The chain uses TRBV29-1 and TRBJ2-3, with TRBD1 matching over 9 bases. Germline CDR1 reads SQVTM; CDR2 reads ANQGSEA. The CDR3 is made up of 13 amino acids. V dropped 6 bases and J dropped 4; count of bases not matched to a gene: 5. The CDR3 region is CSVETGGADTQYF. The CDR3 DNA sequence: TGCAGCGTAGAGACAGGGGGTGCAGATACGCAGTATTTT.

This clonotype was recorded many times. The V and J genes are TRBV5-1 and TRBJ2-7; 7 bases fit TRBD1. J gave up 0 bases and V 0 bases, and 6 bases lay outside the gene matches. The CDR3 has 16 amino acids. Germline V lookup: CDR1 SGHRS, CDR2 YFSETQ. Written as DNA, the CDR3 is TGCGCCAGCAGCTTGGTTGGGACAGCCAGCTCCTACGAGCAGTACTTC. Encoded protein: CASSLVGTASSYEQYF. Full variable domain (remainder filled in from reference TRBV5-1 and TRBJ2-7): KAGVTQTPRYLIKTRGQQVTLSCSPISGHRSVSWYQQTPGQGLQFLFEYFSETQRNKGNFPGRFSGRQFSNSRSEMNVSTLELGDSALYLCASSLVGTASSYEQYFGPGTRLTVT.

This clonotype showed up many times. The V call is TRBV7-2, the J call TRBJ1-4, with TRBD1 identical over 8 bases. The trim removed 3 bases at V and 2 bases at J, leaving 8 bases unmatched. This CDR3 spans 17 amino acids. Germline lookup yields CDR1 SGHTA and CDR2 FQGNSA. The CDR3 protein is CASSLGNQGATNEKLFF. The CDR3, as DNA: TGTGCCAGCAGCTTGGGGAACCAGGGGGCTACTAATGAAAAACTGTTTTTT.

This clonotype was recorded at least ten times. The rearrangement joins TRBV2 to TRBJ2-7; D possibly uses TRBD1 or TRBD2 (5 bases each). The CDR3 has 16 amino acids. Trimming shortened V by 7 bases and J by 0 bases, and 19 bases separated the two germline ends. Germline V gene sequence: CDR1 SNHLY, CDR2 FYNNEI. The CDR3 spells CASIRDRRKSSYEQYF. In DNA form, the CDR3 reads TGTGCCAGCATCCGGGACCGTCGGAAAAGCTCCTACGAGCAGTACTTC. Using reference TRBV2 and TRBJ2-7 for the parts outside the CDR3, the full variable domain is EPEVTQTPSHQVTQMGQEVILRCVPISNHLYFYWYRQILGQKVEFLVSFYNNEISEKSEIFDDQFSVERPDGSNFTLKIRSTKLEDSAMYFCASIRDRRKSSYEQYFGPGTRLTVT.

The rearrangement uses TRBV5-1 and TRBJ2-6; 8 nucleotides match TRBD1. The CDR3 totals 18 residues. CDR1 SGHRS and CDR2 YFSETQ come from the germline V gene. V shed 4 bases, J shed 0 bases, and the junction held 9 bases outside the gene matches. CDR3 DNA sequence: TGCGCCAGCAGCACCTGGACAGGGCAGAGCTCTGGGGCCAACGTCCTGACTTTC. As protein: CASSTWTGQSSGANVLTF.

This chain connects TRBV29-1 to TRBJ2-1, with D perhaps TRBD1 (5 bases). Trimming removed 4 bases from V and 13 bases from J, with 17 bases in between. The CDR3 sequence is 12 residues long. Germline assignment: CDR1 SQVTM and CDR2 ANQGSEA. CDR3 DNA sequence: TGCAGCGTTGTCCAGGGTAAAGAGACCCAGTTCTTC. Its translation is CSVVQGKETQFF.

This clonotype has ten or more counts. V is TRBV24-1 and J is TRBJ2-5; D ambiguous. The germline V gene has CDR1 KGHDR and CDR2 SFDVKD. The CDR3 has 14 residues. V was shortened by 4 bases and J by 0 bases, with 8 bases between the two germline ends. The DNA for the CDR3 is TGTGCCACCAGTGAGTCGGGCCACCAAGAGACCCAGTACTTC. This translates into CATSESGHQETQYF.

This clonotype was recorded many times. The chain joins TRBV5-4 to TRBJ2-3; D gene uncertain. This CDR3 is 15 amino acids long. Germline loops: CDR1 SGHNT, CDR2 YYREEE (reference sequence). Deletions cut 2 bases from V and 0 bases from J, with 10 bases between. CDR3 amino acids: CASSFTGTSTDTQYF. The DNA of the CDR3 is TGTGCCAGCAGCTTCACTGGCACTAGCACAGATACGCAGTATTTT.

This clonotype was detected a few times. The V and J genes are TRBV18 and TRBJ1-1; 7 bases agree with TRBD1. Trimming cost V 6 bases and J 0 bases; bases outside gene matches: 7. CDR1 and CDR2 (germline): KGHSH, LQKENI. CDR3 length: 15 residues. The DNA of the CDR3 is TGTGCCAGCTCTCGTGACAGGGATTTGAACACTGAAGCTTTCTTT. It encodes CASSRDRDLNTEAFF.

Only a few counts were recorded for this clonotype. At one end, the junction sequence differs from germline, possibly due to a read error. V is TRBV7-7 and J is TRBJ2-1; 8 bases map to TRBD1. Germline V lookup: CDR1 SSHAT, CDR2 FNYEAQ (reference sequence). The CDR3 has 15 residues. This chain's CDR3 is CASSSGGTGYNEQFF. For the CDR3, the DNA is TGTGCTAGCAGCTCTGGGGGGACAGGATACAATGAGCAGTTCTTC.

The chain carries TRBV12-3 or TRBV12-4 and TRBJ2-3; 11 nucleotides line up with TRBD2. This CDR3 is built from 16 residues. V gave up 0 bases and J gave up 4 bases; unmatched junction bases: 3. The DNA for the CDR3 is TGTGCCAGCAGTTTAGCCACTAGCGGGAGAGCAGATACGCAGTATTTT. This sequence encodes CASSLATSGRADTQYF.